These 13 T cell receptor beta chains were all obtained from the same sample, sequenced in a study of CD4 and CD8 cells across lung adenocarcinoma regions. TCRdb ran MiXCR on the PCR reads and lists one entry per CDR3 protein. This table holds 5,200 or so distinct CDR3 sequences, almost 50% found once. Specimen: CD8+ T cells from the margin of a lung tumor. These receptors all come from a male donor with lung adenocarcinoma. The CD4 and CD8 labels of this study may be unreliable.

There are many counts of this clonotype. CDR3 loop: CASSYRLRNTGELFF. CDR3 DNA: TGTGCCAGCAGTTACCGGCTCCGGAACACCGGGGAGCTGTTTTTT. This chain connects TRBV6-5 to TRBJ2-2; D not resolved. This CDR3 region has 15 residues. V dropped 2 bases and J dropped 1 base, with 8 bases sitting between them. The germline CDR1 and CDR2 sequences are MNHEY and SVGAGI.

CDR3 loop: CAITPGGSGANVLTF. The DNA of the CDR3 is TGTGCCATCACCCCAGGGGGCTCTGGGGCCAACGTCCTGACTTTC. The genes are TRBV10-3 and TRBJ2-6; the match to TRBD1 covers 7 bases. Trimming at V came to 7 bases and at J to 0 bases, leaving 3 bases not matched to a gene. CDR3 length equals 15 residues. CDR1 is ENHRY, CDR2 SYGVKD, per germline.

This chain joins TRBV6-5 and TRBJ2-5, with D maybe TRBD2 (5 bases). The J call may be faulty, since TRBJ2-7 better matches the DNA end. The CDR3 runs 14 residues. Germline lookup yields CDR1 MNHEY and CDR2 SVGAGI. The CDR3 region is CASSYGRGFYEQYF. The CDR3 DNA reads as TGTGCCAGCAGTTATGGTAGAGGGTTCTACGAGCAGTACTTC.

The gene calls are TRBV7-3 and TRBJ2-2; TRBD1 matches at 7 bases. The J segment lost 5 bases and the V segment lost 5 bases, leaving 8 bases of the junction unmatched. Germline CDR1 and CDR2: SGHTA and FQGTGA. CDR3 size: 15 residues. This CDR3 is CASSPQTGTTGELFF. As DNA, the CDR3 is TGTGCCAGCAGCCCCCAGACAGGGACGACCGGGGAGCTGTTTTTT.

Worth noting for this clonotype: At one boundary the junction diverges from the germline segment, which might be a read error. This chain connects TRBV10-1 to TRBJ2-3; D ambiguous. The CDR3 consists of 15 residues. Germline lookup yields CDR1 WNHNN and CDR2 SYGVQD (reference sequence). CDR3 nucleotide sequence: TGCGCCAGCAGTGAAGGAGCGTACGCCGCAAATACTCAGTATTTT. It is translated as CASSEGAYAANTQYF.

The V call is TRBV4-1, the J call TRBJ2-1, with 8 bases that match TRBD1. The CDR3 runs 18 residues. Germline V lookup: CDR1 MGHRA, CDR2 YSYEKL. V was clipped by 0 bases and J by 3 bases; unmatched bases: 10. This CDR3 is CASSQEPPWTGSYNEQFF. The CDR3 nucleotides read TGCGCCAGCAGCCAAGAGCCGCCGTGGACAGGGAGCTACAATGAGCAGTTCTTC.

Ten or more counts support this clonotype. With a much larger clone just one base away, this may be a read error. As DNA, the CDR3 is TGTGCCAGCAGTGAAGTTTACGAGCAGTTCTTC. It encodes CASSEVYEQFF. This chain joins TRBV6-1 and TRBJ2-1; D ambiguous. The length of the CDR3 is 11 residues. Germline V gene data show CDR1 as MNHNS and CDR2 as SASEGT. Trimming removed 1 base from V and 10 bases from J, with 5 bases in between.

Remarks on this clonotype: The junction departs from germline at one end; a sequencing error may be responsible. This chain joins TRBV10-1 and TRBJ2-3; 7 bases fit TRBD2. The germline CDR1 and CDR2 sequences are WNHNN and SYGVQD (reference sequence). The CDR3 extends over 15 amino acids. Written as DNA, the CDR3 is TGCGCCAGCGCGGGGGATGCGGCAGTGCAAGATACGCAGTACTTT. Its translation is CASAGDAAVQDTQYF.

This clonotype was found many times. J is TRBJ1-1 and V is TRBV6-1; D gene ambiguous. The CDR3 is 14 amino acids. CDR1 is MNHNS, CDR2 SASEGT, per germline. V shed 6 bases and J shed 0 bases, with 11 bases lying between them. The CDR3 DNA follows: TGTGCCAGCAGGGGTTTTAACATGAACACTGAAGCTTTCTTT. It translates to CASRGFNMNTEAFF.

This clonotype was picked up many times. The rearrangement joins TRBV7-2 to TRBJ2-2; no firm D call. This CDR3 region has 14 residues. V was trimmed by 3 bases and J by 3 bases, leaving 8 bases between them. Germline assignment: CDR1 SGHTA and CDR2 FQGNSA. The CDR3 reads CASSLGGDTGELFF. The CDR3 DNA reads TGTGCCAGCAGCTTGGGCGGCGACACCGGGGAGCTGTTTTTT.

The rearrangement joins TRBV5-1 to TRBJ2-3; 11 bases line up with TRBD2. J was trimmed by 6 bases and V by 5 bases; bases with no gene match: 8. The CDR3 spans 15 residues. Germline-derived CDR1 and CDR2 are SGHRS and YFSETQ. The CDR3 is CASSSGLAASDTQYF. The CDR3 DNA sequence: TGCGCCAGCAGTTCGGGACTAGCGGCAAGTGATACGCAGTATTTT.

There are many counts of this clonotype. The V gene is TRBV10-2, the J gene TRBJ2-3; tentatively, D is TRBD2 (6 bases). CDR1 and CDR2 from the germline V gene are WSHSY and SAAADI. With 6 bases removed from V and 2 bases from J, the gap between germline ends came to 12 bases. This CDR3 is 14 amino acids long. The CDR3 nucleotides read TGCGCCAGCAGAATTGGCGGGGTCACAGATACGCAGTATTTT. Translation: CASRIGGVTDTQYF.

Comment on this clonotype: Germline and junction disagree at one end, which may indicate a read error. This chain links TRBV7-2 with TRBJ2-5, with 7 bases that match TRBD2. CDR1 is SGHTA, CDR2 FQGNSA, per germline. The CDR3 sequence is 14 residues long. The CDR3: CANSLGGGPNEQYF. In nucleotides, the CDR3 is TGTGCCAACAGCTTAGGCGGGGGACCCAATGAGCAGTACTTC.